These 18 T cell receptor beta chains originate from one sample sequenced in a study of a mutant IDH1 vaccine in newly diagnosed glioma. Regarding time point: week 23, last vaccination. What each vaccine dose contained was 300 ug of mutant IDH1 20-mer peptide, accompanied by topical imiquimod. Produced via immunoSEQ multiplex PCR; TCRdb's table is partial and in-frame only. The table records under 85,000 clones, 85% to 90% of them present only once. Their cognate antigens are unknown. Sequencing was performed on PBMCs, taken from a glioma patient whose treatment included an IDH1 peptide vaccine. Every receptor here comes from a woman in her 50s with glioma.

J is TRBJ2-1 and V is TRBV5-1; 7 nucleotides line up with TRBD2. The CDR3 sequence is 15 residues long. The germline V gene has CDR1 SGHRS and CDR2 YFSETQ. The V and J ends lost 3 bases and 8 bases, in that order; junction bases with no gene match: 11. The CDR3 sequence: CASSSGTTLMDEQFF. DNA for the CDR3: TGCGCCAGCAGCTCCGGGACTACCTTGATGGATGAGCAGTTCTTC.

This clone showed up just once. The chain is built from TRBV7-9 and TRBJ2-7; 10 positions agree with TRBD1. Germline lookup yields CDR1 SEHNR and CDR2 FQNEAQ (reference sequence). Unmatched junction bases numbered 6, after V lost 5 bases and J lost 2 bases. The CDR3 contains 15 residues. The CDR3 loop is CASSLRTGGAYEQYF. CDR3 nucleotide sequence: TGTGCCAGCAGCCTCAGGACAGGGGGGGCCTACGAGCAGTACTTC.

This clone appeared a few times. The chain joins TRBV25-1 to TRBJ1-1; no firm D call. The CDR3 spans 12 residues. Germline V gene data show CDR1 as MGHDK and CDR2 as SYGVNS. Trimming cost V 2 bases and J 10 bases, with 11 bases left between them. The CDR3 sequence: CASSEPRLGAFF. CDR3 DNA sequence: TGTGCCAGCAGTGAACCGAGGTTAGGAGCTTTCTTT.

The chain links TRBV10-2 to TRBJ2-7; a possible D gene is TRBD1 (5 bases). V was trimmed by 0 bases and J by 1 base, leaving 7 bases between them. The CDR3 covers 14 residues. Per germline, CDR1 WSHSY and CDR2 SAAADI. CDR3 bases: TGCGCCAGCAGTGAGTCGGGGCCATCCTACGAGCAGTACTTC. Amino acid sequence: CASSESGPSYEQYF.

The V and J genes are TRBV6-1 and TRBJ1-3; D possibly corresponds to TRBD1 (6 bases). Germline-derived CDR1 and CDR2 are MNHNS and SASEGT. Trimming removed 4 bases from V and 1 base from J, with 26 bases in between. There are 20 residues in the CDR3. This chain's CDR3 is CASSVRYGSQGLRSGNTIYF. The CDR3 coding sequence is TGTGCCAGCAGTGTCCGGTACGGGTCACAGGGTTTGCGTTCTGGAAACACCATATATTTT.

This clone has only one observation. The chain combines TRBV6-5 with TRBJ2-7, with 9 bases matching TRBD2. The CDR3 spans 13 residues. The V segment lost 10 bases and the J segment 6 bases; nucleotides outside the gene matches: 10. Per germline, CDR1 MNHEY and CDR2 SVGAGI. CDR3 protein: CATLSGRGSEQYF. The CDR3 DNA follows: TGTGCCACCCTTAGCGGGAGAGGAAGCGAGCAGTACTTC.

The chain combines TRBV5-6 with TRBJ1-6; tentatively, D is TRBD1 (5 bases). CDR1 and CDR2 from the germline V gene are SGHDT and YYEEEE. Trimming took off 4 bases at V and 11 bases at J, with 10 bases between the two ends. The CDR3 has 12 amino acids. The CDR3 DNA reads TGTGCCAGCAGCCCACAGGAAGCACCCCTCCACTTT. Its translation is CASSPQEAPLHF. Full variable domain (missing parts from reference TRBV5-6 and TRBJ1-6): DAGVTQSPTHLIKTRGQQVTLRCSPKSGHDTVSWYQQALGQGPQFIFQYYEEEERQRGNFPDRFSGHQFPNYSSELNVNALLLGDSALYLCASSPQEAPLHFGNGTRLTVT.

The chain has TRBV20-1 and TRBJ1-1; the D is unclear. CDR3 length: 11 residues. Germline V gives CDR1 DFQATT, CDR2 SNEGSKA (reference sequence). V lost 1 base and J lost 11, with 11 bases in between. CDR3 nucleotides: TGCAGTGCTAGAGCCCGGGGTACGGCTTTCTTT. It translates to CSARARGTAFF.

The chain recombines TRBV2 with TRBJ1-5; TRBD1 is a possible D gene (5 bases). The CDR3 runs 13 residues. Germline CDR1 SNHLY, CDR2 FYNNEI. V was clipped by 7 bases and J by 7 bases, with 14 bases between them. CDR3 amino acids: CASIVGEGQPQHF. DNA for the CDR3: TGTGCCAGCATCGTGGGGGAAGGGCAGCCCCAGCATTTT.

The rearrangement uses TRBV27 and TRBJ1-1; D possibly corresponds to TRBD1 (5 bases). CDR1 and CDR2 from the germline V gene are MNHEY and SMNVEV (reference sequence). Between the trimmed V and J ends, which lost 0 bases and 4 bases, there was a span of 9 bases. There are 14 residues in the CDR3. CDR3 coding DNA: TGTGCCAGCAGTTTATCGGCCGGGGGCACTGAAGCTTTCTTT. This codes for CASSLSAGGTEAFF.

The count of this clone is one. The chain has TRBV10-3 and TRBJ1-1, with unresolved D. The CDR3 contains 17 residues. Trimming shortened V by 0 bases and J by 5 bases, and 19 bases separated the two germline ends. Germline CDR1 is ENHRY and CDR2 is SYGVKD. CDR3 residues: CAISESTTPASGTEAFF. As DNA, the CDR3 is TGTGCCATCAGTGAGTCGACGACTCCCGCATCGGGGACTGAAGCTTTCTTT.

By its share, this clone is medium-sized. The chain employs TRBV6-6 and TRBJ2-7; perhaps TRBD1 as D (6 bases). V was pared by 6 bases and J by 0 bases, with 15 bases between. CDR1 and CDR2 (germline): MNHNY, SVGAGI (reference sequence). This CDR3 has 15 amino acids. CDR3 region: CASSEGHLGSYEQYF. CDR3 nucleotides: TGTGCCAGCAGCGAGGGACACCTAGGCTCCTACGAGCAGTACTTC.

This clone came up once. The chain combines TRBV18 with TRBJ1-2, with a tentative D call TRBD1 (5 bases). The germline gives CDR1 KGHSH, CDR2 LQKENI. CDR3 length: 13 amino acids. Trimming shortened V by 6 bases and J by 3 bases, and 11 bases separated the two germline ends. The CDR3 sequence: CASSTGPHYGYTF. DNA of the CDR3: TGTGCCAGCTCCACGGGGCCCCACTATGGCTACACCTTC.

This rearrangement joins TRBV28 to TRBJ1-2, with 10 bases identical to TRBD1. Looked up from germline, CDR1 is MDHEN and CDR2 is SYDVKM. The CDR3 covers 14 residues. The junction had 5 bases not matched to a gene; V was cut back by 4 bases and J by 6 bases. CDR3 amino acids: CASSYSGTGDGYTF. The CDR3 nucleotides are TGTGCCAGCAGTTACTCCGGGACAGGGGATGGCTACACCTTC.

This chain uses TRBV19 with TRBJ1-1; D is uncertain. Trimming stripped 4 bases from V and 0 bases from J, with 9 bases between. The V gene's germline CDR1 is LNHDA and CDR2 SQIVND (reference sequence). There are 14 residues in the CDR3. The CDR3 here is CASSSAGMNTEAFF. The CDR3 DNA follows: TGTGCCAGTAGTAGCGCCGGTATGAACACTGAAGCTTTCTTT. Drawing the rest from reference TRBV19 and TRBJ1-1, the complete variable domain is DGGITQSPKYLFRKEGQNVTLSCEQNLNHDAMYWYRQDPGQGLRLIYYSQIVNDFQKGDIAEGYSVSREKKESFPLTVTSAQKNPTAFYLCASSSAGMNTEAFFGQGTRLTVV.

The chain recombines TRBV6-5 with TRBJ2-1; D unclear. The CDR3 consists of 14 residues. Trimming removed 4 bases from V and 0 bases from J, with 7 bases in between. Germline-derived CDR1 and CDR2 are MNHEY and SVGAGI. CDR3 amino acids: CASSWTGSYNEQFF. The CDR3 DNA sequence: TGTGCCAGCAGTTGGACGGGCTCCTACAATGAGCAGTTCTTC.

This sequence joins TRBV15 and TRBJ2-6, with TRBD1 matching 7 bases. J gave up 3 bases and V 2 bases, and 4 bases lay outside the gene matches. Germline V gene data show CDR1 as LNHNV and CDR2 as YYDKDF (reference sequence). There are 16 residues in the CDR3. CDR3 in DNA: TGTGCCACCAGCAGATTTACAGGGGATGGGGCCAACGTCCTGACTTTC. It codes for CATSRFTGDGANVLTF.

CDR3 sequence (DNA): TGCGCCAGCAGCTTGTGGGCGACTAGCGACTACGAGCAGTACTTC. The encoded protein is CASSLWATSDYEQYF. The J gene is TRBJ2-7, the V gene TRBV5-1, with TRBD2 matching over 8 bases. Looked up from germline, CDR1 is SGHRS and CDR2 is YFSETQ. V lost 1 base, J lost 3 bases, and 6 bases stayed unmatched. This CDR3 has 15 amino acids.